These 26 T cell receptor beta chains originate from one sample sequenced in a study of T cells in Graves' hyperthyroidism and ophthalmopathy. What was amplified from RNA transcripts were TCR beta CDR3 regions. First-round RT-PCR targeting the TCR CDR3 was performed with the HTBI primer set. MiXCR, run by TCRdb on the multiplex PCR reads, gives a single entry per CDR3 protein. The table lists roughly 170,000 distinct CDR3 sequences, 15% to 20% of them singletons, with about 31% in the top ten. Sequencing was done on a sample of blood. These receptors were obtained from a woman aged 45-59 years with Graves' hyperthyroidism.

The CDR3 coding sequence is TGCGCCAGCAGCCGGATAGCGGGGGGCGGTGCCTACAATGAGCAGTTCTTC. It yields the protein CASSRIAGGGAYNEQFF. The chain uses TRBV4-1 and TRBJ2-1; 10 bases line up with TRBD2. The CDR3 length is 17 residues. V dropped 4 bases and J dropped 2; count of bases not matched to a gene: 8. Germline CDR1 MGHRA, CDR2 YSYEKL.

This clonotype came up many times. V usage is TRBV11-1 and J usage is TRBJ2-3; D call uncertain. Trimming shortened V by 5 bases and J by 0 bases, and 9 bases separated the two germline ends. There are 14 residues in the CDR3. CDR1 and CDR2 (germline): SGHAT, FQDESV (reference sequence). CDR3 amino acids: CASSPTYSTDTQYF. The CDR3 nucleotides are TGTGCCAGCAGCCCGACCTACAGCACAGATACGCAGTATTTT.

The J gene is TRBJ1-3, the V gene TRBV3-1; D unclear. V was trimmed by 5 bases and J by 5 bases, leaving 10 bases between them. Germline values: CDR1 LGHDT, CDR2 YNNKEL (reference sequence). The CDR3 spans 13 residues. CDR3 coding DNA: TGTGCCAGCAGCTCAGGTGGACGAAACACCATATATTTT. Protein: CASSSGGRNTIYF.

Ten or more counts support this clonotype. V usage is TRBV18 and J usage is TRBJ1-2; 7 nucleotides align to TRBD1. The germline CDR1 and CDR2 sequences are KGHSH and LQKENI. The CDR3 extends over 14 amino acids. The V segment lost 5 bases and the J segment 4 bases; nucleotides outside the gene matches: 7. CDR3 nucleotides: TGTGCCAGCTCAGGATTGGGACAGTCCTATGGCTACACCTTC. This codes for CASSGLGQSYGYTF.

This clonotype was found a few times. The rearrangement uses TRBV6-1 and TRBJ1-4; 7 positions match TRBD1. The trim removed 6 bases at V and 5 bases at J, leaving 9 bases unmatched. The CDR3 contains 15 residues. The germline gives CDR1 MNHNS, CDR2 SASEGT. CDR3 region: CASSALRGPNEKLFF. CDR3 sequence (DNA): TGTGCCAGCAGCGCCTTAAGGGGGCCGAATGAAAAACTGTTTTTT.

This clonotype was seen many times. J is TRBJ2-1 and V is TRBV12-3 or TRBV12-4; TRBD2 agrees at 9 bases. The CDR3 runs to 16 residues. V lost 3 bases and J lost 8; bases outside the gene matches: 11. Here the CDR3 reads CASSFEGKLAGDEQFF. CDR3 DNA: TGTGCCAGCAGTTTTGAGGGTAAACTAGCGGGCGATGAGCAGTTCTTC.

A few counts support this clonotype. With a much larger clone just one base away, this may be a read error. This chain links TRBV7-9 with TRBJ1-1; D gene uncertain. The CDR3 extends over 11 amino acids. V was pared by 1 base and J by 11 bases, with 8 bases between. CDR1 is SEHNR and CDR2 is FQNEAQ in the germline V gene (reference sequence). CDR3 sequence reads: CASSLGEAAFF. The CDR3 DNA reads TGTGCCAGCAGCTTAGGTGAGGCGGCTTTCTTT.

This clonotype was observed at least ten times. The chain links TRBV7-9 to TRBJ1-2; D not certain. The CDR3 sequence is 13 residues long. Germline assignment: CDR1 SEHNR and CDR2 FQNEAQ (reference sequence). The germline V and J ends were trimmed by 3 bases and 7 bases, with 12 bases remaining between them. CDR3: CASSFPDAGGYTF. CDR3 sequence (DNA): TGTGCCAGCAGCTTCCCTGACGCCGGTGGCTACACCTTC. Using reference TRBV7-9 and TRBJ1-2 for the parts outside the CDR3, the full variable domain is DTGVSQNPRHKITKRGQNVTFRCDPISEHNRLYWYRQTLGQGPEFLTYFQNEAQLEKSRLLSDRFSAERPKGSFSTLEIQRTEQGDSAMYLCASSFPDAGGYTFGSGTRLTVV.

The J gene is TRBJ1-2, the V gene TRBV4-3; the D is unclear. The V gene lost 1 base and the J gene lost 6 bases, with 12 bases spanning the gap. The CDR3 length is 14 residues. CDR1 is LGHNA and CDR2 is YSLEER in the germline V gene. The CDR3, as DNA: TGCGCCAGCAGCCAAGCCCCAGGACGGGATGGCTACACCTTC. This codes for CASSQAPGRDGYTF.

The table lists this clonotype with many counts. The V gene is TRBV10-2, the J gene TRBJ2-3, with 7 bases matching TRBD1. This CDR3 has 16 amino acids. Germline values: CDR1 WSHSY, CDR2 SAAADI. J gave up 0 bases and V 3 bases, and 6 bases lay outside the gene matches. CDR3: CASSEWDSPSTDTQYF. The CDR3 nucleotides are TGCGCCAGCAGTGAATGGGACAGCCCTAGCACAGATACGCAGTATTTT.

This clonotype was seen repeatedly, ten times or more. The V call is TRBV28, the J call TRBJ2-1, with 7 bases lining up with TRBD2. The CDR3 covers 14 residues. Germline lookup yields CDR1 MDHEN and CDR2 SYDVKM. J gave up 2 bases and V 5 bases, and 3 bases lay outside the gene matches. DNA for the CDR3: TGTGCCAGCAGTCCCAGCGGGGCCTACAATGAGCAGTTCTTC. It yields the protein CASSPSGAYNEQFF.

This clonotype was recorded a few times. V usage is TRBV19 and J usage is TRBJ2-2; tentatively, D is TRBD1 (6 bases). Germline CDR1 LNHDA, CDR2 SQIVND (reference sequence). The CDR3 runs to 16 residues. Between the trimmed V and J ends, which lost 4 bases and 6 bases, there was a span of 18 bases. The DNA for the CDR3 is TGTGCCAGTAGTAGGGACAAGGGCCCTTCCTCCGGGGAGCTGTTTTTT. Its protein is CASSRDKGPSSGELFF.

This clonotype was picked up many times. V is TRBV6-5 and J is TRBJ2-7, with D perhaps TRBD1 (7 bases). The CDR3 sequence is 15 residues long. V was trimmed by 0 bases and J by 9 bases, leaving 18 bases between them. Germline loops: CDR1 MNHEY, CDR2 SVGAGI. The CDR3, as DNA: TGTGCCAGCAGTTACTCGAGACAGGGAGGAATGGGGCAGTACTTC. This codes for CASSYSRQGGMGQYF.

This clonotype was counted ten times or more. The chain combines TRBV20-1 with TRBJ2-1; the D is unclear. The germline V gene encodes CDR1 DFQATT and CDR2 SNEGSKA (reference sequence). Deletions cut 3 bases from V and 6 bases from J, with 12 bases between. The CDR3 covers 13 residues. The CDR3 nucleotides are TGCAGTGCTAGTTTGATGGCTACCAATGAGCAGTTCTTC. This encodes CSASLMATNEQFF.

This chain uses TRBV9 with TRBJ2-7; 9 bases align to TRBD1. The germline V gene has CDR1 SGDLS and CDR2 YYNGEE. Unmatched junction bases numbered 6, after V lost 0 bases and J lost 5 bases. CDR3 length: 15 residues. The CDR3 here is CASSVAGQGTNEQYF. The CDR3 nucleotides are TGTGCCAGCAGCGTAGCCGGACAGGGGACCAACGAGCAGTACTTC.

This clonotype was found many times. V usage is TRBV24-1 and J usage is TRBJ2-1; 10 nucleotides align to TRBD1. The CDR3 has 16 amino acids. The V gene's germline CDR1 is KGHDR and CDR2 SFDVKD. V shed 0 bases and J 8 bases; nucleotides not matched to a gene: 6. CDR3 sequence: CATSDLRGQGIDEQFF. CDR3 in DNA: TGTGCCACCAGTGATTTGAGGGGACAGGGGATCGATGAGCAGTTCTTC.

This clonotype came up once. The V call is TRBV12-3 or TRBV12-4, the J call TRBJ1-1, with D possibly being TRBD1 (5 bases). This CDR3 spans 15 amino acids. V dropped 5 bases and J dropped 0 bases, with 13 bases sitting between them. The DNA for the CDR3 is TGTGCCAGCAGTCCAGACAGAAGATTGAACACTGAAGCTTTCTTT. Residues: CASSPDRRLNTEAFF.

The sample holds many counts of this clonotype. CDR3 in DNA: TGTGCCACCAGTGATCCCCTAAGAGCCTCCTCTGGGGCCAACGTCCTGACTTTC. Translation gives CATSDPLRASSGANVLTF. The chain joins TRBV24-1 to TRBJ2-6; D remains unclear. The CDR3 contains 18 residues. V was shortened by 3 bases and J by 0 bases, with 14 bases between the two germline ends. Germline V gene sequence: CDR1 KGHDR, CDR2 SFDVKD.

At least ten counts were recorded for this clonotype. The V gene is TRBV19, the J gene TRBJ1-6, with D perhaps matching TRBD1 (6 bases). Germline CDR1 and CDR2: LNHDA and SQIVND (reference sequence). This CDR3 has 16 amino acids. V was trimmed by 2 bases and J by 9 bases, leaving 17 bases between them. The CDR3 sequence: CASSIRTAGSVSPLHF. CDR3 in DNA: TGTGCCAGTAGTATAAGGACAGCGGGGAGTGTTTCACCCCTCCACTTT.

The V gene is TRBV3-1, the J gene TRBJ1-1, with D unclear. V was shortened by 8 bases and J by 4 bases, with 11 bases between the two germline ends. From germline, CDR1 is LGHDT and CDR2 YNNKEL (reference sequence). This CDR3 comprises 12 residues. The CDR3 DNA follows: TGTGCCAGCGGATTGGTAAGCACTGAAGCTTTCTTT. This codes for CASGLVSTEAFF.

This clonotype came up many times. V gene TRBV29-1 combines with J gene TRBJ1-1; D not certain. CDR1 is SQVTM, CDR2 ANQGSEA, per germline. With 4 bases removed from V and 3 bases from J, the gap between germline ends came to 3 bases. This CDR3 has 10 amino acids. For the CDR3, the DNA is TGCAGCGTTGTATACACTGAAGCTTTCTTT. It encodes CSVVYTEAFF. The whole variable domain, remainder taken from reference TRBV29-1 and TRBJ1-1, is SAVISQKPSRDICQRGTSLTIQCQVDSQVTMMFWYRQQPGQSLTLIATANQGSEATYESGFVIDKFPISRPNLTFSTLTVSNMSPEDSSIYLCSVVYTEAFFGQGTRLTVV.

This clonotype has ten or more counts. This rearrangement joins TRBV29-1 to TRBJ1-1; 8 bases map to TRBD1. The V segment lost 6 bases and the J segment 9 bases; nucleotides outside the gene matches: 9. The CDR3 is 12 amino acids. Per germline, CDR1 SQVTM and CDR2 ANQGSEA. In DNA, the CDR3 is TGCAGCGTGAGGACAGGGCTTTCACAAGCTTTCTTT. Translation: CSVRTGLSQAFF.

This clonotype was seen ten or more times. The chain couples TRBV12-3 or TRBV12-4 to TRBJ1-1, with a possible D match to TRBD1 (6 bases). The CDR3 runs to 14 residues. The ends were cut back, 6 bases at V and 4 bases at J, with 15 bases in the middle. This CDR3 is CASRPGTRTTEAFF. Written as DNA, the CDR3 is TGTGCCAGCAGGCCAGGGACAAGAACCACTGAAGCTTTCTTT.

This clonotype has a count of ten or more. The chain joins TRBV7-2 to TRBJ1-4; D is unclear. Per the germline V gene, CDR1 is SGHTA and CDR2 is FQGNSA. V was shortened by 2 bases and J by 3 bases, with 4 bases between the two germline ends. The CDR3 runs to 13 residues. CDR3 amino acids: CASSLSPNEKLFF. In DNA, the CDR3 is TGTGCCAGCAGCTTATCCCCTAATGAAAAACTGTTTTTT.

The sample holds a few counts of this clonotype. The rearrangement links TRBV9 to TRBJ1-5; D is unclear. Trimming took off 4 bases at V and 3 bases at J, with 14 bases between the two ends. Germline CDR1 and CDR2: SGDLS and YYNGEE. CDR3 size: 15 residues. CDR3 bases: TGTGCCAGCAGCCCGGGCAGCTCTATCAATCAGCCCCAGCATTTT. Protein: CASSPGSSINQPQHF.

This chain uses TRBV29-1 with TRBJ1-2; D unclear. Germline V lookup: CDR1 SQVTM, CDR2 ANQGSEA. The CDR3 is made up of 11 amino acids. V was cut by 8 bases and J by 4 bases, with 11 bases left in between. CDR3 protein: CSLWSGYGYTF. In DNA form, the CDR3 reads TGCAGCCTCTGGAGTGGCTATGGCTACACCTTC.